The 27 T cell receptor beta chains in this list originate from one sample, sequenced in a study of T-cell memory formation after mild COVID-19. TCRdb fed the 5' RACE reads into MiXCR, producing one record per CDR3 protein. The sample has 250,000 to 350,000 distinct CDR3 sequences; 15% to 20% are singletons. The sequencing input was PBMCs or a T cell subset sorted from them (not recorded which). These receptors were taken from a man aged 18-30 years who had mild COVID-19 (a few samples of this study predate the infection). Cell type and time point are not known.

V usage is TRBV5-1 and J usage is TRBJ2-3; D is perhaps TRBD1 (5 bases). Looked up from germline, CDR1 is SGHRS and CDR2 is YFSETQ. The CDR3 runs 15 residues. Between the trimmed V and J ends, which lost 7 bases and 1 base, there was a span of 16 bases. CDR3 residues: CASRLRGAGTDTQYF. DNA for the CDR3: TGCGCCAGCCGCCTAAGGGGCGCCGGCACAGATACGCAGTATTTT.

The sample holds a few counts of this clonotype. The chain recombines TRBV7-2 with TRBJ2-2, with a possible D match to TRBD2 (5 bases). The CDR3 extends over 15 amino acids. The germline V and J ends were trimmed by 6 bases and 0 bases, with 11 bases remaining between them. Germline V CDR1 and CDR2: SGHTA, FQGNSA. CDR3 loop: CASRATIPNTGELFF. CDR3 nucleotide sequence: TGTGCCAGCAGGGCGACTATACCGAACACCGGGGAGCTGTTTTTT. The complete variable domain, with remaining parts taken from reference TRBV7-2 and TRBJ2-2, reads GAGVSQSPSNKVTEKGKDVELRCDPISGHTALYWYRQSLGQGLEFLIYFQGNSAPDKSGLPSDRFSAERTGGSVSTLTIQRTQQEDSAVYLCASRATIPNTGELFFGEGSRLTVL.

This chain uses TRBV27 with TRBJ2-7; tentative D call: TRBD2 (6 bases). This CDR3 comprises 13 residues. In germline, CDR1 is MNHEY, CDR2 SMNVEV (reference sequence). V lost 7 bases and J lost 5, with 15 bases in between. CDR3: CASTLGGAHEQYF. For the CDR3, the DNA is TGTGCCAGCACCCTCGGAGGGGCCCACGAGCAGTACTTC.

The chain links TRBV7-9 to TRBJ2-2, with D uncertain. The CDR3 has 14 amino acids. V was cut by 5 bases and J by 6 bases, with 13 bases left in between. Germline values: CDR1 SEHNR, CDR2 FQNEAQ (reference sequence). CDR3 sequence (DNA): TGTGCCAGCAGCGACGGACCGAGCCCCGGGGAGCTGTTTTTT. Protein product: CASSDGPSPGELFF.

This clonotype was observed a handful of times. The chain uses TRBV6-6 and TRBJ2-7; 9 bases are a match to TRBD1. With 6 bases clipped from V and 1 base from J, the junction kept 7 bases outside the gene matches. Germline V gene lookup returns CDR1 MNHNY and CDR2 SVGAGI (reference sequence). The CDR3 covers 15 residues. In DNA form, the CDR3 reads TGTGCCAGCAGACGAGGGACAGGGAGTTCCTACGAGCAGTACGTC. This translates into CASRRGTGSSYEQYV.

The chain employs TRBV28 and TRBJ1-5; D is unresolved. V lost 5 bases, J lost 5 bases, and 13 bases lay in between. The CDR3 covers 14 residues. Germline CDR1 MDHEN, CDR2 SYDVKM. CDR3 in amino acids: CASSPVEGYQPQHF. In DNA form, the CDR3 reads TGTGCCAGCAGTCCAGTCGAGGGCTATCAGCCCCAGCATTTT.

The V gene is TRBV12-3 or TRBV12-4, the J gene TRBJ1-5; a weak D match, TRBD1 (5 bases). The CDR3 spans 19 residues. The V gene lost 7 bases and the J gene lost 2 bases, with 27 bases spanning the gap. In DNA form, the CDR3 reads TGTGCCAGCACCGATCCCGCTGCAGGGTACACATCAGGCAATCAGCCCCAGCATTTT. Encoded protein: CASTDPAAGYTSGNQPQHF.

This clonotype turned up a few times. The J gene is TRBJ2-5, the V gene TRBV7-6; TRBD1 is a possible D gene (5 bases). CDR3 length equals 15 residues. Germline-derived CDR1 and CDR2 are SGHVS and FNYEAQ. V was cut by 5 bases and J by 2 bases, with 15 bases left in between. Written as DNA, the CDR3 is TGTGCCAGCAGCACGGTTTGGGGCCTTCAAGAGACCCAGTACTTC. Translated: CASSTVWGLQETQYF.

A few counts support this clonotype. This chain uses TRBV12-3 or TRBV12-4 with TRBJ2-3; 7 bases are shared with TRBD2. CDR3 length: 16 amino acids. J gave up 4 bases and V 5 bases, and 12 bases lay outside the gene matches. The CDR3 DNA reads TGTGCCAGCAGTCGCATTCTAGCGGCTGGGGCAGATACGCAGTATTTT. It codes for CASSRILAAGADTQYF.

The chain carries TRBV3-1 and TRBJ2-7; 13 positions agree with TRBD2. J was trimmed by 4 bases and V by 3 bases; bases with no gene match: 6. The length of the CDR3 is 16 residues. Germline V gene lookup returns CDR1 LGHDT and CDR2 YNNKEL (reference sequence). CDR3 sequence (DNA): TGTGCCAGCAGCCAGAAAGGACTAGCGGGGGTGTACGAGCAGTACTTC. It specifies CASSQKGLAGVYEQYF.

This clonotype has just one count. The chain employs TRBV5-1 and TRBJ2-7; D might be TRBD1 (6 bases). The CDR3 is made up of 14 amino acids. The germline V gene encodes CDR1 SGHRS and CDR2 YFSETQ. V lost 3 bases and J 5 bases, leaving 15 bases between the germline ends. CDR3 sequence reads: CASSSGQNGNEQYF. Here the CDR3 DNA reads TGCGCCAGCAGCTCCGGACAGAACGGAAACGAGCAGTACTTC. The full variable domain, with the rest looked up from reference TRBV5-1 and TRBJ2-7, is KAGVTQTPRYLIKTRGQQVTLSCSPISGHRSVSWYQQTPGQGLQFLFEYFSETQRNKGNFPGRFSGRQFSNSRSEMNVSTLELGDSALYLCASSSGQNGNEQYFGPGTRLTVT.

This clonotype came up a few times. The rearrangement uses TRBV15 and TRBJ1-6; no firm D call. Between the trimmed V and J ends, which lost 0 bases and 12 bases, there was a span of 12 bases. From germline, CDR1 is LNHNV and CDR2 YYDKDF (reference sequence). This CDR3 contains 14 residues. Here the CDR3 DNA reads TGTGCCACCAGCAGAGACGTAGCGGCGGAACCCCTCCACTTT. Translating gives CATSRDVAAEPLHF.

The sample holds a few counts of this clonotype. The rearrangement links TRBV7-6 to TRBJ2-1; 11 bases fit TRBD1. The J segment lost 9 bases and the V segment lost 6 bases, leaving 10 bases of the junction unmatched. Germline V gives CDR1 SGHVS, CDR2 FNYEAQ. This CDR3 region has 15 residues. CDR3 in amino acids: CASSYTDRGRLEQFF. CDR3 nucleotide sequence: TGTGCCAGCAGTTACACGGACAGGGGGCGCCTTGAGCAGTTCTTC.

This chain uses TRBV11-2 with TRBJ2-1, with D perhaps assigned TRBD1 or TRBD2 (5 bases each). CDR1 is SGHAT, CDR2 FQNNGV, per germline. The germline V and J ends were trimmed by 5 bases and 9 bases, with 14 bases remaining between them. The CDR3 covers 13 residues. The CDR3 loop is CASSRPPGPEQFF. CDR3 coding DNA: TGTGCCAGCAGCCGACCCCCGGGGCCTGAGCAGTTCTTC. Using reference TRBV11-2 and TRBJ2-1 for the parts outside the CDR3, the full variable domain is EAGVAQSPRYKIIEKRQSVAFWCNPISGHATLYWYQQILGQGPKLLIQFQNNGVVDDSQLPKDRFSAERLKGVDSTLKIQPAKLEDSAVYLCASSRPPGPEQFFGPGTRLTVL.

This clonotype was detected only a few times. This chain links TRBV20-1 with TRBJ1-3, with a weak D call TRBD1 (5 bases). The CDR3 runs 15 residues. The V gene lost 0 bases and the J gene lost 2 bases, with 11 bases spanning the gap. The V gene's germline CDR1 is DFQATT and CDR2 SNEGSKA (reference sequence). DNA of the CDR3: TGCAGTGCTAGAGATGCCCCGACAGCTGGAAACACCATATATTTT. It translates to CSARDAPTAGNTIYF.

This chain connects TRBV9 to TRBJ2-5; D is possibly TRBD1 or TRBD2 (6 bases each). The CDR3 has 16 residues. Trimming took off 4 bases at V and 4 bases at J, with 20 bases between the two ends. CDR1 is SGDLS, CDR2 YYNGEE, per germline. CDR3 protein: CASSRGSEGSGETQYF. The CDR3 DNA follows: TGTGCCAGCAGCAGGGGGTCGGAGGGTAGTGGAGAGACCCAGTACTTC.

The gene calls are TRBV12-3 or TRBV12-4 and TRBJ2-1; D remains ambiguous. This CDR3 has 14 amino acids. With 3 bases removed from V and 7 bases from J, the gap between germline ends came to 13 bases. The CDR3 here is CASSLGGRRNEQFF. The CDR3 nucleotides are TGTGCCAGCAGTTTGGGTGGACGGCGGAATGAGCAGTTCTTC.

The genes are TRBV7-2 and TRBJ2-1, with TRBD2 identical over 8 bases. CDR1 and CDR2 (germline): SGHTA, FQGNSA. The CDR3 is made up of 21 amino acids. J gave up 0 bases and V 4 bases, and 20 bases lay outside the gene matches. The CDR3 sequence: CASSSLWIARGASSSYNEQFF. CDR3 DNA: TGTGCCAGCAGCTCCCTATGGATAGCGCGGGGGGCGTCGAGCTCCTACAATGAGCAGTTCTTC.

The chain links TRBV19 to TRBJ1-1; weak D call: TRBD1 (6 bases). Germline V gene lookup returns CDR1 LNHDA and CDR2 SQIVND (reference sequence). Between the trimmed V and J ends, which lost 2 bases and 6 bases, there was a span of 10 bases. The CDR3 is 13 amino acids. This chain's CDR3 is CASSISSGAEAFF. CDR3 nucleotides: TGTGCCAGTAGTATATCCTCAGGGGCTGAAGCTTTCTTT.

This sequence joins TRBV24-1 and TRBJ2-2; a weak D match, TRBD1 (5 bases). The CDR3 is 15 amino acids. V was trimmed by 2 bases and J by 7 bases, leaving 13 bases between them. Germline-derived CDR1 and CDR2 are KGHDR and SFDVKD. This CDR3 reads CATSDSGHWDGELFF. CDR3 coding DNA: TGTGCCACCAGTGATTCCGGACATTGGGACGGGGAGCTGTTTTTT.

In its sample, this clonotype was seen a few times. The rearrangement uses TRBV6-2 or TRBV6-3 and TRBJ1-2, with D perhaps TRBD1 (5 bases). The CDR3 totals 15 residues. Germline V gives CDR1 MNHEY, CDR2 SVGEGT. Trimming stripped 1 base from V and 6 bases from J, with 15 bases between. In DNA form, the CDR3 reads TGTGCCAGCAGTTACTTATGGGACTCCGCGAATGGCTACACCTTC. Translation: CASSYLWDSANGYTF.

The chain has TRBV7-9 and TRBJ2-2; D possibly corresponds to TRBD2 (5 bases). Trimming cost V 5 bases and J 7 bases, with 11 bases left between them. Per germline, CDR1 SEHNR and CDR2 FQNEAQ (reference sequence). This CDR3 is 13 amino acids long. This CDR3 reads CASSPGLLGELFF. For the CDR3, the DNA is TGTGCCAGCAGCCCCGGACTTCTCGGGGAGCTGTTTTTT.

This clonotype has more than one count but fewer than ten. The V gene is TRBV5-1, the J gene TRBJ2-2; 9 bases map to TRBD1. CDR1 is SGHRS, CDR2 YFSETQ, per germline. V was pared by 7 bases and J by 4 bases, with 8 bases of the junction left unmatched. This CDR3 comprises 15 residues. The CDR3 DNA reads TGCGCCAGCGGCCATACAGGGGGCTTCACCGGGGAGCTGTTTTTT. Its translation is CASGHTGGFTGELFF.

This clonotype was counted many times. J is TRBJ2-4 and V is TRBV5-5, with D possibly being TRBD1 or TRBD2 (5 bases each). V was cut by 4 bases and J by 7 bases, with 15 bases left in between. CDR1 is SGHKS and CDR2 is YYEKEE in the germline V gene (reference sequence). The CDR3 sequence is 14 residues long. The CDR3 reads CASSAGLEGNIQYF. The CDR3 DNA is TGTGCCAGCAGCGCCGGGCTAGAGGGGAACATTCAGTACTTC. The whole variable domain, filled in from reference TRBV5-5 and TRBJ2-4, reads DAGVTQSPTHLIKTRGQQVTLRCSPISGHKSVSWYQQVLGQGPQFIFQYYEKEERGRGNFPDRFSARQFPNYSSELNVNALLLGDSALYLCASSAGLEGNIQYFGAGTRLSVL.

The CDR3: CASGLGDSPETQYF. CDR3 coding DNA: TGTGCTAGTGGTTTGGGGGACTCCCCGGAGACCCAGTACTTC. V usage is TRBV12-5 and J usage is TRBJ2-5; D is perhaps TRBD2 (6 bases). Germline CDR1 LGHNT, CDR2 FRNRAP. Trimming left V 1 base short and J 5 bases short, with 11 bases between. The CDR3 consists of 14 residues.

The J gene is TRBJ2-1, the V gene TRBV7-8; TRBD2 agrees at 9 bases. CDR1 is SGHVS, CDR2 FQNEAQ, per germline. This CDR3 is built from 17 residues. J gave up 3 bases and V 7 bases, and 13 bases lay outside the gene matches. The CDR3 DNA reads TGTGCCAGCAACGCTTACTCCCTAGCGGGGTTCTACAATGAGCAGTTCTTC. This translates into CASNAYSLAGFYNEQFF.

This rearrangement joins TRBV7-9 to TRBJ2-2; D is undetermined. CDR1 and CDR2 from the germline V gene are SEHNR and FQNEAQ (reference sequence). The CDR3 covers 15 residues. V gave up 2 bases and J gave up 4 bases, with 11 bases separating them. Written as DNA, the CDR3 is TGTGCCAGCAGCTTACTGGGTTTCACCACCGGGGAGCTGTTTTTT. As protein: CASSLLGFTTGELFF. Full variable domain (remainder filled in from reference TRBV7-9 and TRBJ2-2): DTGVSQNPRHKITKRGQNVTFRCDPISEHNRLYWYRQTLGQGPEFLTYFQNEAQLEKSRLLSDRFSAERPKGSFSTLEIQRTEQGDSAMYLCASSLLGFTTGELFFGEGSRLTVL.